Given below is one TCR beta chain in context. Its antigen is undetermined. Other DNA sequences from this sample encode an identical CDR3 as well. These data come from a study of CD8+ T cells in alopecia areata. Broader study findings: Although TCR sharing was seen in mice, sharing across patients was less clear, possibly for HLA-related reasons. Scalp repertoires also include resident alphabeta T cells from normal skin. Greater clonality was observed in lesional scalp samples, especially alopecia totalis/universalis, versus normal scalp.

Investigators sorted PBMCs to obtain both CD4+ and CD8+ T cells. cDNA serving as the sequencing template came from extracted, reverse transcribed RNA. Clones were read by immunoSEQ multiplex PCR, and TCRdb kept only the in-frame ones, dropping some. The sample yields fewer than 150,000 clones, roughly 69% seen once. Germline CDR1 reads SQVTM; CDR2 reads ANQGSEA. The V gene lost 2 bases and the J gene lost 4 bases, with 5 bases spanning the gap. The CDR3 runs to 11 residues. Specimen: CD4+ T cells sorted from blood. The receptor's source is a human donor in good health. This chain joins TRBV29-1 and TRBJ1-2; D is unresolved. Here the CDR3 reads CSVEPGYGYTF. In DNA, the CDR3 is TGCAGCGTTGAACCAGGCTATGGCTACACCTTC.